The following is a T cell receptor beta chain sequence with its context. Antigen specificity is unknown. For TCR, cDNA came from 5'RACE template switching, which added a universal primer site and UMIs. TCRdb reprocessed the 5' RACE reads via MiXCR and lists one record per CDR3 protein. Here the sample spans 100,000 to 150,000 distinct CDR3 sequences, roughly 10% being singletons. Trimming removed 0 bases at V and 4 bases at J, with 15 bases between. CDR1 is LGHDT and CDR2 is YNNKEL in the germline V gene (reference sequence). CDR3 length: 16 residues. This sample is part of a study of T cells after yellow fever vaccination. Study at large: Some fractions had low cell numbers, and these were prepared with SMART-Seq v4 Ultra Low Input. Study observations and caveats: Though weaker, the secondary response peaked faster, on day 5 versus 15. FACS-sorted repertoires might harbor abundant contaminating clonotypes from the bulk population.

The origin of this receptor is a young man who received the YFV17D yellow fever vaccine. The chain is built from TRBV3-1 and TRBJ1-2; tentatively, D is TRBD1 (6 bases). The material was CD8+ T cells sorted from PBMCs, obtained on the day of the yellow fever booster vaccination. The CDR3 spells CASSQDVRGVGYGYTF. The CDR3 DNA reads TGTGCCAGCAGCCAAGACGTCAGGGGAGTTGGCTATGGCTACACCTTC.